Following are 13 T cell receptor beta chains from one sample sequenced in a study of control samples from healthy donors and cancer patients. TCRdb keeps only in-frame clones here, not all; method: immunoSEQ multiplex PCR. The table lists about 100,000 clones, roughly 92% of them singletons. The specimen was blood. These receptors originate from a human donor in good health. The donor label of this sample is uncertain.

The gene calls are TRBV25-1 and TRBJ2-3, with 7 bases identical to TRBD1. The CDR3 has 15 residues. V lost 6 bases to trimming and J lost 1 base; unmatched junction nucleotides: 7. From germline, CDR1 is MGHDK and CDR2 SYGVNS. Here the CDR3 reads CASSPTGDGTDTQYF. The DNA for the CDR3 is TGTGCCAGCAGCCCTACAGGGGACGGCACAGATACGCAGTATTTT.

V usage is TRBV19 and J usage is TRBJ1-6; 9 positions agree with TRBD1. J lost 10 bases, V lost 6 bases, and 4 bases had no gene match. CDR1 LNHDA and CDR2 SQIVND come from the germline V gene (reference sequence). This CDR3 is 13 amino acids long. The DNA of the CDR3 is TGTGCCAGTAGGATGGACAGGGGCTCACCCCTCCACTTT. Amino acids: CASRMDRGSPLHF.

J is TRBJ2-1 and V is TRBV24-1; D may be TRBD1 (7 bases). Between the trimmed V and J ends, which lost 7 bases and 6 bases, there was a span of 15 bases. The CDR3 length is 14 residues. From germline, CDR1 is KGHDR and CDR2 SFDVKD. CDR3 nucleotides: TGTGCCACCAGGGAGGGGGCCATAGGCAATGAGCAGTTCTTC. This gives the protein CATREGAIGNEQFF.

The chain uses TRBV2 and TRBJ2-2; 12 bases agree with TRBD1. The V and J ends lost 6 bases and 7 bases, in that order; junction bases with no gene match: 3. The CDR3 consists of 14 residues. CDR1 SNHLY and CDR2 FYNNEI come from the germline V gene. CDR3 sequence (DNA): TGTGCCAGCAGGGGACAGGGGGCGAACGGGGAGCTGTTTTTT. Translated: CASRGQGANGELFF.

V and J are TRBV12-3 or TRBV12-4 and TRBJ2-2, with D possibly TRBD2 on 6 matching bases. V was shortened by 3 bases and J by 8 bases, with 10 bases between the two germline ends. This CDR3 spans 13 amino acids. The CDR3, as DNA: TGTGCCAGCAGTTTGGGAGGCAATGGGGAGCTGTTTTTT. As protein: CASSLGGNGELFF.

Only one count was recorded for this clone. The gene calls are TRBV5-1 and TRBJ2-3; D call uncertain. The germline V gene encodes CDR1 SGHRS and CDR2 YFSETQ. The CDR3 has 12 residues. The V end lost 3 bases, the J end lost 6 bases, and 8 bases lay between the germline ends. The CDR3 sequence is CASSSRVDTQYF. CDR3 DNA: TGCGCCAGCAGCTCTCGCGTGGATACGCAGTATTTT.

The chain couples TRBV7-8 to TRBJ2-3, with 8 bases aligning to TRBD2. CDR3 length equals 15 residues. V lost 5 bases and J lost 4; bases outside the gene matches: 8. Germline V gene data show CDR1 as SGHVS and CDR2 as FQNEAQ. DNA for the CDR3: TGTGCCAGCAGCACTCCGGGACTAGTAGCAGATACGCAGTATTTT. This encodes CASSTPGLVADTQYF.

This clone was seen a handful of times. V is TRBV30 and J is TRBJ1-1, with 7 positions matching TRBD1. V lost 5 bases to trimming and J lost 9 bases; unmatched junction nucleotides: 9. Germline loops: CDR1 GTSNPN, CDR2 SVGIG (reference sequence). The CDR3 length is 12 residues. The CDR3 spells CAWEDRTGKAFF. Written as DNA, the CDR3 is TGTGCCTGGGAAGATCGGACAGGTAAAGCTTTCTTT.

Written as DNA, the CDR3 is TGCGCCAGCAGCTCAGATCGTACCGGGACAGGGACGGATGAGCAGTTCTTC. Translating it yields CASSSDRTGTGTDEQFF. The chain joins TRBV5-1 to TRBJ2-1; TRBD1 matches 9 bases. Trimming cost V 3 bases and J 8 bases; bases outside gene matches: 15. CDR3 size: 17 residues. The germline V gene has CDR1 SGHRS and CDR2 YFSETQ.

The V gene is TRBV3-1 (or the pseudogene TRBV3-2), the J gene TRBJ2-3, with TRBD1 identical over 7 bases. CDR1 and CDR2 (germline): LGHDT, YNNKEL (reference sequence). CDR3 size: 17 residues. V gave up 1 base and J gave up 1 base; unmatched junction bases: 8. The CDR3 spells CASSQVTGLRRTDTQYF. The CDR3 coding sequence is TGTGCCAGCAGCCAAGTGACAGGGCTACGTCGCACAGATACGCAGTATTTT.

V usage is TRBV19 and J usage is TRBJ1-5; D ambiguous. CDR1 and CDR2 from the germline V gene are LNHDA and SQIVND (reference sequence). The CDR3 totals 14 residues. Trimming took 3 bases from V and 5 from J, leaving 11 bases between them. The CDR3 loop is CASSMIATYQPQHF. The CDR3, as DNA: TGTGCCAGTAGTATGATAGCAACATATCAGCCCCAGCATTTT.

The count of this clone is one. This chain's CDR3 is CATSERTNYADTQYF. The CDR3 coding sequence is TGTGCCACCAGTGAAAGGACTAACTACGCAGATACGCAGTATTTT. V and J are TRBV24-1 and TRBJ2-3; tentatively, D is TRBD2 (6 bases). This CDR3 region has 15 residues. Trimming cost V 4 bases and J 4 bases, with 14 bases left between them. From germline, CDR1 is KGHDR and CDR2 SFDVKD.

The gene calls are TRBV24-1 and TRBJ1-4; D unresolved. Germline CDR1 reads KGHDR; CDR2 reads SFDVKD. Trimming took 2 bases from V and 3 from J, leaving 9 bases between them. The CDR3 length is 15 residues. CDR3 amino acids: CATSDSRLSNEKLFF. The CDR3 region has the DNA TGTGCCACCAGTGATTCCCGGTTATCTAATGAAAAACTGTTTTTT.